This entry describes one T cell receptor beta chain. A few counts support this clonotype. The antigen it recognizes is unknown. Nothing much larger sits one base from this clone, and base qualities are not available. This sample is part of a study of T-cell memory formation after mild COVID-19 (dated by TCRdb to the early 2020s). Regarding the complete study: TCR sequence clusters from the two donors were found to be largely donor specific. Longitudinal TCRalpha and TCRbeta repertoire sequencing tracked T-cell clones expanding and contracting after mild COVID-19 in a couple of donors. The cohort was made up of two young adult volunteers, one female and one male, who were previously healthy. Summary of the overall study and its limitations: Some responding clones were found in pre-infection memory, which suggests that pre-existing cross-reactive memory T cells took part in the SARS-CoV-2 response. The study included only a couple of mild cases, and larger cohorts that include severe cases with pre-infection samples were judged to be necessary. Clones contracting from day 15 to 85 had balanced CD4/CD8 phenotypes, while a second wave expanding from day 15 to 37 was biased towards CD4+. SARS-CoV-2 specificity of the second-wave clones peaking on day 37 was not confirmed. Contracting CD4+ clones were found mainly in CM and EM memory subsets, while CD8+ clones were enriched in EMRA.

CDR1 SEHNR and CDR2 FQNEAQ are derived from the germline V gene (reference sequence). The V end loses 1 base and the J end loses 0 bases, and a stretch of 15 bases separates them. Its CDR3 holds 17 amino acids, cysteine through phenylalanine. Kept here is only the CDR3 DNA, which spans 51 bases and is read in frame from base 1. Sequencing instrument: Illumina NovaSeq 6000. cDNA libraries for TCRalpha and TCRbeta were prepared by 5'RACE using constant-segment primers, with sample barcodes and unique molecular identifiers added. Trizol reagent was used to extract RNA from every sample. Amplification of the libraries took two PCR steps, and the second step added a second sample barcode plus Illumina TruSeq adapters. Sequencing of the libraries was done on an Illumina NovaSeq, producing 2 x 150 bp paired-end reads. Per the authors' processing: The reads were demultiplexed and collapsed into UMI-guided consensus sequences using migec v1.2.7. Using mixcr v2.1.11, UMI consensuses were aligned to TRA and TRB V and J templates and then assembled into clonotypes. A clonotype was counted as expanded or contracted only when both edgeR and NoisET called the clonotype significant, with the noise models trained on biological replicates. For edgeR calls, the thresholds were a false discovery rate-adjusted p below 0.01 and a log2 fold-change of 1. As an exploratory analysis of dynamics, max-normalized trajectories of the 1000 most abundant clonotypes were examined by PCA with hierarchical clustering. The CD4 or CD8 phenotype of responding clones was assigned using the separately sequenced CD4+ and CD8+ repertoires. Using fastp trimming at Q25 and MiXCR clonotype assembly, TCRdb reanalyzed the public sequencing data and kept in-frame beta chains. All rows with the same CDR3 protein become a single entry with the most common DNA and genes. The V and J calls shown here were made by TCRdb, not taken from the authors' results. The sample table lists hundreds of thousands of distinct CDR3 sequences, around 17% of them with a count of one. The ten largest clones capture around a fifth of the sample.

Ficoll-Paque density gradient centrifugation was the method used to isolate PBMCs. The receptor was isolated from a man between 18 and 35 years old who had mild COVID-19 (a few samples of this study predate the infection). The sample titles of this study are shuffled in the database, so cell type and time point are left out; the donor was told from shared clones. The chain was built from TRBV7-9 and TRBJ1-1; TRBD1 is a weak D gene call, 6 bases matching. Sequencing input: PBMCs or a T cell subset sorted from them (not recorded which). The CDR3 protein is CASSLVGRGPMNTEAFF. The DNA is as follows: TGTGCCAGCAGCTTAGTGGGCAGGGGCCCCATGAACACTGAAGCTTTCTTT.